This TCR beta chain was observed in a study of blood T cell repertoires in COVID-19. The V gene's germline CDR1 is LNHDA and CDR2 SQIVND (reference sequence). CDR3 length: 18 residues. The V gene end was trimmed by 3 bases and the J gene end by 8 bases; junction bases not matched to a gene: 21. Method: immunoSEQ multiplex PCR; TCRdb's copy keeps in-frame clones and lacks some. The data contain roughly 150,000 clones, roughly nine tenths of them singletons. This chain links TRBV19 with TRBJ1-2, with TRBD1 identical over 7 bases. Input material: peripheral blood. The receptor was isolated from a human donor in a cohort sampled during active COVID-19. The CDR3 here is CASSIIGGQPGWMKGYTF. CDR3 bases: TGTGCCAGTAGTATTATAGGGGGCCAGCCCGGTTGGATGAAAGGCTACACCTTC.